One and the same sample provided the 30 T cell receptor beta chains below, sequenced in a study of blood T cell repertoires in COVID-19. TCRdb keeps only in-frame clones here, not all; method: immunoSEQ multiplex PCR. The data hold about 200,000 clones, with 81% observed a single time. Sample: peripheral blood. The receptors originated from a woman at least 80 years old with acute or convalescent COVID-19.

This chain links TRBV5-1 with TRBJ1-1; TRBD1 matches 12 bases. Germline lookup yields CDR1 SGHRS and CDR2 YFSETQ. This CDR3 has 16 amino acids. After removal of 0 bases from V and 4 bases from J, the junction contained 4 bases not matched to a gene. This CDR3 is CASSLDGTGGSTEAFF. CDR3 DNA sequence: TGCGCCAGCAGCTTGGACGGGACAGGGGGCAGCACTGAAGCTTTCTTT.

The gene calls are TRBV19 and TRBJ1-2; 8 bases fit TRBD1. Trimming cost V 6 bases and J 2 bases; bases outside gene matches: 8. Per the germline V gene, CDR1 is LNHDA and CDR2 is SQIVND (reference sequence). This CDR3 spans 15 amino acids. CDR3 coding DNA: TGTGCCAGTAGCATTCAGGGGGCGACGAACTATGGCTACACCTTC. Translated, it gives CASSIQGATNYGYTF.

CDR3 nucleotide sequence: TGCGCCAGCAGCTTGGTACCAAGGGACACCAACACTGAAGCTTTCTTT. This sequence encodes CASSLVPRDTNTEAFF. The V and J genes are TRBV5-1 and TRBJ1-1; TRBD1 might be the D (6 bases). V gave up 0 bases and J gave up 2 bases, with 14 bases separating them. Germline assignment: CDR1 SGHRS and CDR2 YFSETQ. The CDR3 length is 16 residues.

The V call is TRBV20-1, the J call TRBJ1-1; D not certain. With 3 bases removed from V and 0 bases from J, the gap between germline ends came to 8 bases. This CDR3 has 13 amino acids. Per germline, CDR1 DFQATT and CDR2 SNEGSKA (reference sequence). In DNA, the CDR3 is TGCAGTGCTAGTCCAGGCCTGAACACTGAAGCTTTCTTT. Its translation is CSASPGLNTEAFF.

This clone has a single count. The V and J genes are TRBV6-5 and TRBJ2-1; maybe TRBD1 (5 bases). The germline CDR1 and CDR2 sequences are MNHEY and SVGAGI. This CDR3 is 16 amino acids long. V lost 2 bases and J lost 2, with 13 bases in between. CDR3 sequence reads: CASSYRRRAPYNEQFF. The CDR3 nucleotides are TGTGCCAGCAGTTACCGGCGCAGGGCCCCCTACAATGAGCAGTTCTTC.

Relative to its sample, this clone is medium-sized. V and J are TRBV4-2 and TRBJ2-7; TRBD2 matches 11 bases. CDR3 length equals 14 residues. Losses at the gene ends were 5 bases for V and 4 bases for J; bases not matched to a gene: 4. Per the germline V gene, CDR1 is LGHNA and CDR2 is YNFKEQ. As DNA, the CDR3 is TGTGCCAGCAGCAGACTAGCGGGAAAGTACGAGCAGTACTTC. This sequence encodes CASSRLAGKYEQYF.

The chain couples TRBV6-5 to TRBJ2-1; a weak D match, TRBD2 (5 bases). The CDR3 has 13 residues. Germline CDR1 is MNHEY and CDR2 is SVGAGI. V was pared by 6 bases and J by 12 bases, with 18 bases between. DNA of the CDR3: TGTGCCAGCAGGGAGGATTCGTACAACTGGCAGTTCTTC. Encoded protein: CASREDSYNWQFF.

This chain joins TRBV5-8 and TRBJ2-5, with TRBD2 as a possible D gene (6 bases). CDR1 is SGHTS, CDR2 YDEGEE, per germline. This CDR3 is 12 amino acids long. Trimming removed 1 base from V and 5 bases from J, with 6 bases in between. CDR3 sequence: CASSLRGETQYF. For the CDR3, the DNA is TGTGCCAGCAGCTTGCGGGGGGAGACCCAGTACTTC.

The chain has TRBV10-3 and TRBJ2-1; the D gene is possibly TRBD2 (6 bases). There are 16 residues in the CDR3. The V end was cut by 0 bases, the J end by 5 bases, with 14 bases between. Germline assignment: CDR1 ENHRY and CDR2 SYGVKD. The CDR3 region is CAISESLTRPNNEQFF. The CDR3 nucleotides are TGTGCCATCAGTGAGTCTTTGACTAGGCCTAACAATGAGCAGTTCTTC.

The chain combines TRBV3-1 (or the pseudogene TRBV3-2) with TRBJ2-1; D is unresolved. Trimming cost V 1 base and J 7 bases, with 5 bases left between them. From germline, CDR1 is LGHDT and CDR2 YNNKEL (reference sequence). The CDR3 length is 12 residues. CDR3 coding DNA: TGTGCCAGCAGCCAAGTCCGGAATGAGCAGTTCTTC. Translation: CASSQVRNEQFF.

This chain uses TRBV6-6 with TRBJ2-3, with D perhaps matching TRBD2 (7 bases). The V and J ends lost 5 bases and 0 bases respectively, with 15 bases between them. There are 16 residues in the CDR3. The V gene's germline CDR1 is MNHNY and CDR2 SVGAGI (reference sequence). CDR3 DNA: TGTGCCAGCAGTAAACTCAAGGGGGGGAGCACAGATACGCAGTATTTT. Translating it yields CASSKLKGGSTDTQYF.

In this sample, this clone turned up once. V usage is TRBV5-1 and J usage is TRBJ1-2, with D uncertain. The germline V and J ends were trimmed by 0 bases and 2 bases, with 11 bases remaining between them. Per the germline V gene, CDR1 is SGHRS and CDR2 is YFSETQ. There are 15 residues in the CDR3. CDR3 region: CASSLVGSGNYGYTF. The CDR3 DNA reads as TGCGCCAGCAGCTTGGTGGGCAGCGGAAACTATGGCTACACCTTC. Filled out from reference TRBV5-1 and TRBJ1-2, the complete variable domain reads KAGVTQTPRYLIKTRGQQVTLSCSPISGHRSVSWYQQTPGQGLQFLFEYFSETQRNKGNFPGRFSGRQFSNSRSEMNVSTLELGDSALYLCASSLVGSGNYGYTFGSGTRLTVV.

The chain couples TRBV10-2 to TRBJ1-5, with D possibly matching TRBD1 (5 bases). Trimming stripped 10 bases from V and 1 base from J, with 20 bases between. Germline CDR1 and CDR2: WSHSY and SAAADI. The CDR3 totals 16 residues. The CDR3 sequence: CAILQRGKWSNQPQHF. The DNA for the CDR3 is TGCGCCATCCTTCAGCGGGGGAAGTGGAGCAATCAGCCCCAGCATTTT.

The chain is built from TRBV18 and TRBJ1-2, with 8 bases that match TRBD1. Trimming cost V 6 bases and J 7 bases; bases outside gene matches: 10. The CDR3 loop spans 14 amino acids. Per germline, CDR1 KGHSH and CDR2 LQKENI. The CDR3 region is CASSPSQGGRGYTF. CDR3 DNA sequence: TGTGCCAGCTCCCCATCACAGGGGGGTCGTGGCTACACCTTC.

The CDR3 DNA reads as TGTGCTAGTGGTTTGGTACTGGCGGGGGGGGAGCAGTTCTTC. Amino acid sequence: CASGLVLAGGEQFF. The chain is built from TRBV12-5 and TRBJ2-1; 9 bases fit TRBD2. This CDR3 is 14 amino acids long. Trimming at V came to 0 bases and at J to 10 bases, leaving 4 bases not matched to a gene. Germline V gene lookup returns CDR1 LGHNT and CDR2 FRNRAP. Based on the CDR3 plus reference TRBV12-5 and TRBJ2-1, the full variable domain is DARVTQTPRHKVTEMGQEVTMRCQPILGHNTVFWYRQTMMQGLELLAYFRNRAPLDDSGMPKDRFSAEMPDATLATLKIQPSEPRDSAVYFCASGLVLAGGEQFFGPGTRLTVL.

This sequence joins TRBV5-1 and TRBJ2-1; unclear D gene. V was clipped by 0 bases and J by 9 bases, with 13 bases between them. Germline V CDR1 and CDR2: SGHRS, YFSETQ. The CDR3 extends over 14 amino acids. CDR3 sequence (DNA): TGCGCCAGCAGCTTGGCCCCTGGTTCGGGTGAGCAGTTCTTC. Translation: CASSLAPGSGEQFF.

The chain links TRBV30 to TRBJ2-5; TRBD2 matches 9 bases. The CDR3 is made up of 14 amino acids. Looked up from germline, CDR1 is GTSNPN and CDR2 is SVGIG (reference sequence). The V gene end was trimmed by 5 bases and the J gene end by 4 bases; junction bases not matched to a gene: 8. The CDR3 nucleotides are TGTGCCTGGGAACCCGGACTAGCGTCAGAGACCCAGTACTTC. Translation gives CAWEPGLASETQYF.

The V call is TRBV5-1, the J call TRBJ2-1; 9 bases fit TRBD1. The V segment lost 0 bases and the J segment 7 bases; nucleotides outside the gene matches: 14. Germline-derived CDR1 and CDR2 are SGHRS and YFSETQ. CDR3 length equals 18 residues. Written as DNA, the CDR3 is TGCGCCAGCAGCTTGGCCTTCGCGTCGGGACAGGGATGGAATGAGCAGTTCTTC. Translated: CASSLAFASGQGWNEQFF.

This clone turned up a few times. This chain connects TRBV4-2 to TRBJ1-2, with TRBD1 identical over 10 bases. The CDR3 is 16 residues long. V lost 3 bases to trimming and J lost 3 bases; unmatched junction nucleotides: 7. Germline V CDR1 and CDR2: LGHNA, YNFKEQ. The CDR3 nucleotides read TGTGCCAGCAGCCATCTCCGGGACAGGGGACACTATGGCTACACCTTC. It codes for CASSHLRDRGHYGYTF.

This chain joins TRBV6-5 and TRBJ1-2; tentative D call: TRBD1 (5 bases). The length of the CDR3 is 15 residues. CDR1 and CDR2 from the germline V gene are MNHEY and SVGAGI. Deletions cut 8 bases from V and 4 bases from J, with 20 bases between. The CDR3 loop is CASCIRGEVGYGYTF. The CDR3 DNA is TGTGCCAGCTGTATAAGGGGTGAAGTCGGCTATGGCTACACCTTC.

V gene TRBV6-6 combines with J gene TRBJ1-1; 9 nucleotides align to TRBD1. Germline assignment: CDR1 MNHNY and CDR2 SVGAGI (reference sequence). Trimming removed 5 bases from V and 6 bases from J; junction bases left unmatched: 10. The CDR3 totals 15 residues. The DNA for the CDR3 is TGTGCCAGCAGTCGTCCCGGGACAGGGACCGCTGAAGCTTTCTTT. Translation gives CASSRPGTGTAEAFF.

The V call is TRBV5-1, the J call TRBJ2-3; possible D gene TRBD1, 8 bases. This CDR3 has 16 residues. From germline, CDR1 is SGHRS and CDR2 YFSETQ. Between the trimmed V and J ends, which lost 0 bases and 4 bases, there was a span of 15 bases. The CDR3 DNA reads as TGCGCCAGCAGCTTGGCCGGACAGGGAGGGGCAGATACGCAGTATTTT. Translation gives CASSLAGQGGADTQYF.

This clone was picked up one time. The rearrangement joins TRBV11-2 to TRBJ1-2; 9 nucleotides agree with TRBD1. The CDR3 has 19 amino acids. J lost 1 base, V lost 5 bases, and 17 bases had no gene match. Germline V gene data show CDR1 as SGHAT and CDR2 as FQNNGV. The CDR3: CASSISDRGRYAVNYGYTF. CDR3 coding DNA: TGTGCCAGCAGCATCTCGGACAGGGGCCGCTACGCCGTTAACTATGGCTACACCTTC.

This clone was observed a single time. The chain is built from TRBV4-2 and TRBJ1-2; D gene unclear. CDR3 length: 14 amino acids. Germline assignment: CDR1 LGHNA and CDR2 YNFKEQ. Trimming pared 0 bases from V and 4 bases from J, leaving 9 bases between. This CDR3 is CASSQDRGSYGYTF. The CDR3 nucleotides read TGTGCCAGCAGCCAAGATCGGGGAAGCTATGGCTACACCTTC.

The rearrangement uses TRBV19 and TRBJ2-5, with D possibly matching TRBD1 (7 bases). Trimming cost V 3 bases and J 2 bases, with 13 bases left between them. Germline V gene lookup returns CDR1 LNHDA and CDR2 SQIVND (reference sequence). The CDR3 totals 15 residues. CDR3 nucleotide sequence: TGTGCCAGTAGTATGGGCCAGGGGGGTCAAGAGACCCAGTACTTC. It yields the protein CASSMGQGGQETQYF. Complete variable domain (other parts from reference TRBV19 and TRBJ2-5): DGGITQSPKYLFRKEGQNVTLSCEQNLNHDAMYWYRQDPGQGLRLIYYSQIVNDFQKGDIAEGYSVSREKKESFPLTVTSAQKNPTAFYLCASSMGQGGQETQYFGPGTRLLVL.

This CDR3 is CASSEPGGDSPLHF. CDR3 DNA: TGTGCCAGCAGCGAACCGGGGGGGGATTCACCCCTCCACTTT. This chain joins TRBV7-2 and TRBJ1-6; a weak D match, TRBD1 (5 bases). From germline, CDR1 is SGHTA and CDR2 FQGNSA. The CDR3 consists of 14 residues. V was clipped by 5 bases and J by 8 bases, with 13 bases between them.

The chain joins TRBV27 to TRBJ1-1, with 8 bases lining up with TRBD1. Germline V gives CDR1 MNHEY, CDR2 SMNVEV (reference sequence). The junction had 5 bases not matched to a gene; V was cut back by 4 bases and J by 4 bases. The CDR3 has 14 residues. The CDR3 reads CASSSTGEGTEAFF. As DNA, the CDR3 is TGTGCCAGCAGTTCGACAGGGGAGGGCACTGAAGCTTTCTTT.

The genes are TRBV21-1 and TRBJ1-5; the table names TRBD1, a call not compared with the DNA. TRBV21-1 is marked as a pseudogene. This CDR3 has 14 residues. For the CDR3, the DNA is TGTGCCAGCATCCTGGACAGGGAAGGTCAGCCCCAGCATTTT. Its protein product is CASILDREGQPQHF.

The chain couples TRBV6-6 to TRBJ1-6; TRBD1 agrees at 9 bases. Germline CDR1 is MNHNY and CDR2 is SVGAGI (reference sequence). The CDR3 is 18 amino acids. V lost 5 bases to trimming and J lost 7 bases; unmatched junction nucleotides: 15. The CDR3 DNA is TGTGCCAGCAGTCGTCCCGGGACAGGGTCGCGAGGGAATTCACCCCTCCACTTT. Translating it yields CASSRPGTGSRGNSPLHF.

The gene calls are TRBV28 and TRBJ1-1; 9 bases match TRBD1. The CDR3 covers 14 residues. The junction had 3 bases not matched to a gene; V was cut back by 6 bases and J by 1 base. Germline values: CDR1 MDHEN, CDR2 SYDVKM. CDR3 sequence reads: CASRRDRENTEAFF. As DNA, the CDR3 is TGTGCCAGCAGGAGGGACAGGGAGAACACTGAAGCTTTCTTT.